This T cell receptor (beta chain) was documented in a study of blood T cell repertoires in COVID-19. Study details: Samples came from the United States, Italy and Spain, spanning acute and convalescent COVID-19. PBMCs, B-cell-depleted T cells, or T cells provided the cDNA or gDNA that made up the material.

Patients of the Seattle cohort, enrolled during active infection, were followed longitudinally. The V gene's germline CDR1 is SGHRS and CDR2 YFSETQ. This CDR3 comprises 17 residues. V lost 4 bases to trimming and J lost 2 bases; unmatched junction nucleotides: 6. In the original processing: Quantification of nucleated cells was approximated via reference gene primer amplification. Data came from immunoSEQ multiplex PCR; TCRdb stores just in-frame clones and leaves some out. That table is the source of V, J and clone size, and D and trimming were worked out from the DNA. The table records 270,000 or so clones, just under 90% of them present only once.

Input material: peripheral blood. The TCR sequence derives from a woman aged 25 to 39 with COVID-19, enrolled during active disease. The V and J genes are TRBV5-1 and TRBJ2-7; 16 bases match TRBD2. CDR3 protein: CASSRTGTSGGAYEQYF. The CDR3 DNA sequence: TGCGCCAGCAGCAGGACCGGGACTAGCGGGGGGGCCTACGAGCAGTACTTC.